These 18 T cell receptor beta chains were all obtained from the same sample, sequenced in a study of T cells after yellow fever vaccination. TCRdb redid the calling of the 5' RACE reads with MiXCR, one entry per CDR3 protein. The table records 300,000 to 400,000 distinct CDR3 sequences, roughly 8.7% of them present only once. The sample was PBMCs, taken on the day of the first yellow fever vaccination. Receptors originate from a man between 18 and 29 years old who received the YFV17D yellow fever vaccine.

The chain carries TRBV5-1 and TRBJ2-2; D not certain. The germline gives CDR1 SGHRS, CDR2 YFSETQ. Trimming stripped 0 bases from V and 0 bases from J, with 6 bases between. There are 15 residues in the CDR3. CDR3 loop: CASSLAETNTGELFF. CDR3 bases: TGCGCCAGCAGCTTGGCAGAGACGAACACCGGGGAGCTGTTTTTT.

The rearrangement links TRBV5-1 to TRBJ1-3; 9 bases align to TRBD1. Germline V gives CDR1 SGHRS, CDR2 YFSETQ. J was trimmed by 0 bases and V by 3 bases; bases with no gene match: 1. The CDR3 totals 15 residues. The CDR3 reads CASSWTGDSGNTIYF. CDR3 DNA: TGCGCCAGCAGCTGGACAGGGGACTCTGGAAACACCATATATTTT. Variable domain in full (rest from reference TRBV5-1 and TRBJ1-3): KAGVTQTPRYLIKTRGQQVTLSCSPISGHRSVSWYQQTPGQGLQFLFEYFSETQRNKGNFPGRFSGRQFSNSRSEMNVSTLELGDSALYLCASSWTGDSGNTIYFGEGSWLTVV.

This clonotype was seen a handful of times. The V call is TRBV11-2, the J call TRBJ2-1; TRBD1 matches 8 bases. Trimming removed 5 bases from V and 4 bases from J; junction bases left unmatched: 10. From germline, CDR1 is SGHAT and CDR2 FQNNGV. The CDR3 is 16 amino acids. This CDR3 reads CASSPTRDRRYNEQFF. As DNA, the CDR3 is TGTGCCAGCAGCCCAACTCGGGACAGGCGATACAATGAGCAGTTCTTC.

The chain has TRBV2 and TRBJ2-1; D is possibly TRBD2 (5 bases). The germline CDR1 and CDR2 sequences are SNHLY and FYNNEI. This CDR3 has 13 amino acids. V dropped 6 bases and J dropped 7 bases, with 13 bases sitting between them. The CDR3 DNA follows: TGTGCCAGCAGCGCAGGACTTCGGAATGAGCAGTTCTTC. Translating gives CASSAGLRNEQFF.

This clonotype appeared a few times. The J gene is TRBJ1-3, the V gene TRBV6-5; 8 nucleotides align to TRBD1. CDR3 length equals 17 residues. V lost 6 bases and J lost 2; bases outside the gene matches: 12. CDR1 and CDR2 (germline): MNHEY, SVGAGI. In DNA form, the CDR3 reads TGTGCCAGCAGCTTACGTCGACAGGGGACGACTGGAAACACCATATATTTT. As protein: CASSLRRQGTTGNTIYF.

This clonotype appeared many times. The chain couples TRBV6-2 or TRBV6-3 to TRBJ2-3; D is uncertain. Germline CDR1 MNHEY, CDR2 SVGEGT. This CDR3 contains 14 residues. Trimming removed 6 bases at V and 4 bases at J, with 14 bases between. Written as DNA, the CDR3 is TGTGCCAGCAGCCACCTCAACCGGGCAGATACGCAGTATTTT. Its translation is CASSHLNRADTQYF.

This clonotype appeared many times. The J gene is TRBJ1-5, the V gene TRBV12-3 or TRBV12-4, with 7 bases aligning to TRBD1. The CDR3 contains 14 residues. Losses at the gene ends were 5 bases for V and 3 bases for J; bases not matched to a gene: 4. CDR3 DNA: TGTGCCAGCAGTCGGGACAGTTCCAATCAGCCCCAGCATTTT. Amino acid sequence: CASSRDSSNQPQHF.

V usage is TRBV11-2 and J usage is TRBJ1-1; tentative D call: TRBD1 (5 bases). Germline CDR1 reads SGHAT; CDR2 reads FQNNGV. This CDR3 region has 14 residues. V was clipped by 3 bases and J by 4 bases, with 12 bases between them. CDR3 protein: CASSFYRDGTEAFF. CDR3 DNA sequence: TGTGCCAGCAGCTTCTACCGGGACGGCACTGAAGCTTTCTTT.

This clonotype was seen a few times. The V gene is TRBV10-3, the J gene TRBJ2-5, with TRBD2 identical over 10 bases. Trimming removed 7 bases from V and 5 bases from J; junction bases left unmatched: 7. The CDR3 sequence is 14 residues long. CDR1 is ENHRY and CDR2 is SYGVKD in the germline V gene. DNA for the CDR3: TGTGCCATCAAGGCTAGCGGGGGTGGGGAGACCCAGTACTTC. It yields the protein CAIKASGGGETQYF.

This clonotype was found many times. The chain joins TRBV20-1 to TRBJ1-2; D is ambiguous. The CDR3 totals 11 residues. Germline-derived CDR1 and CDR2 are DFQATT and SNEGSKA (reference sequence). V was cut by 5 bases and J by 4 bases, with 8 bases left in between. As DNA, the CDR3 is TGCAGTGCTGGAGCGGGCTATGGCTACACCTTC. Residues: CSAGAGYGYTF.

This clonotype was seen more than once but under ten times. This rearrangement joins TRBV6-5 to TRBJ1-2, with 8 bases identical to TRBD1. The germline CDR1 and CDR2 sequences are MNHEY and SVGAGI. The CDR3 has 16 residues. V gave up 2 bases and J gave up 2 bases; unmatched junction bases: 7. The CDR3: CASSYSPRDRNYGYTF. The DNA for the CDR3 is TGTGCCAGCAGTTACAGCCCCCGGGACAGGAACTATGGCTACACCTTC.

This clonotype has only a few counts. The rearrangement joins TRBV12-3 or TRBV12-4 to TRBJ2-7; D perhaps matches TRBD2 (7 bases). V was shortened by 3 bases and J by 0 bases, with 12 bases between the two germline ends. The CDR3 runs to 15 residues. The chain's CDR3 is CASSFGGATSYEQYF. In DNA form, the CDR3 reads TGTGCCAGCAGTTTTGGGGGGGCGACCTCCTACGAGCAGTACTTC.

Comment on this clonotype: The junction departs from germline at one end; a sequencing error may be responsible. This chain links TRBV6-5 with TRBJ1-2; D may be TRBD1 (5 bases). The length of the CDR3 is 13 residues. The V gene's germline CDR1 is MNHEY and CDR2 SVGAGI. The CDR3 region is CASNYRSNYGYTF. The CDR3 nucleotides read TGTGCCAGCAATTACAGGTCTAACTATGGCTACACCTTC.

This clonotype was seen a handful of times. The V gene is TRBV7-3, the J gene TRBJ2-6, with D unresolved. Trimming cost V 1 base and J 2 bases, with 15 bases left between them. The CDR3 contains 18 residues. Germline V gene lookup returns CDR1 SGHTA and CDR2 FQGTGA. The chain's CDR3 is CASSLMQDRLTGANVLTF. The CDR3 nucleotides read TGTGCCAGCAGCTTAATGCAGGATCGACTGACTGGGGCCAACGTCCTGACTTTC.

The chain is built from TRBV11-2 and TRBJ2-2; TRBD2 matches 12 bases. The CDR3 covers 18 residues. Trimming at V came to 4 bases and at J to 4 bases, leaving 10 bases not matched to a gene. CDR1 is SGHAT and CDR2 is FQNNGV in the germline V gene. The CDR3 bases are TGTGCCAGCAGCTCTCCCCTAGCGGGGGGGCCGGGCACCGGGGAGCTGTTTTTT. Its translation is CASSSPLAGGPGTGELFF.

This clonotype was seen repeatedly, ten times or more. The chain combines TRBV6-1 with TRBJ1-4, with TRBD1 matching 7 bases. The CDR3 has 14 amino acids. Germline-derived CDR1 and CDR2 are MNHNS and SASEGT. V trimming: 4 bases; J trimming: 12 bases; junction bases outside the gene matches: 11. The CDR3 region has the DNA TGTGCCAGCAGTGCCGGGACAGCGGACCCTGAACTGTTTTTT. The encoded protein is CASSAGTADPELFF.

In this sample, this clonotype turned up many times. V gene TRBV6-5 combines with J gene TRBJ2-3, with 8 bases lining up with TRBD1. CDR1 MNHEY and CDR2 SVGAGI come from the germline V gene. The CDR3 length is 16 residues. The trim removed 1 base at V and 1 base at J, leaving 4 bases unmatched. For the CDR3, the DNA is TGTGCCAGCAGTTACTTTCACAGGGGGGGCACAGATACGCAGTATTTT. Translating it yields CASSYFHRGGTDTQYF.

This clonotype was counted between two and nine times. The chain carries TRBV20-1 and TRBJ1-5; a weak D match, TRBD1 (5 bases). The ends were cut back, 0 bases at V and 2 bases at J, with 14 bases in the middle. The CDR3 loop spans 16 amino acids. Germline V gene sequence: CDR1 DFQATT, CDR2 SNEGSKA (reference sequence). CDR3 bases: TGCAGTGCTAGAGATCGGCTGGGGGAGCGCAATCAGCCCCAGCATTTT. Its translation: CSARDRLGERNQPQHF.